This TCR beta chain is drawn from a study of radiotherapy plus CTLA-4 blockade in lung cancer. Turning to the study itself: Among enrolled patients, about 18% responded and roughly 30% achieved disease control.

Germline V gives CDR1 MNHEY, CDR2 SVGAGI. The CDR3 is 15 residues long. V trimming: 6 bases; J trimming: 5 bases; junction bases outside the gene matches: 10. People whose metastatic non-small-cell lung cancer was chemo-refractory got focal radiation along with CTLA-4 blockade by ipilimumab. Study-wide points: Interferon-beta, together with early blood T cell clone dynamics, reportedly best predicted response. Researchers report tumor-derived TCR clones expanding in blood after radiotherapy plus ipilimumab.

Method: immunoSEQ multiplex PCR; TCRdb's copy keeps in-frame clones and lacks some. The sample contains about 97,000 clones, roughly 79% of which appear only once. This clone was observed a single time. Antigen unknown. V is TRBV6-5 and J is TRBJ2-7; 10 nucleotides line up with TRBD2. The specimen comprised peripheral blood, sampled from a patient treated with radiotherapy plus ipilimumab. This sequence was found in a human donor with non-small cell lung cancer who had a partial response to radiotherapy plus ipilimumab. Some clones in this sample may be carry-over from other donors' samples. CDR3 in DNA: TGTGCCAGCAGACCGTCCCCGGGACTAGCGCACGAGCAGTACTTC. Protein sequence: CASRPSPGLAHEQYF.